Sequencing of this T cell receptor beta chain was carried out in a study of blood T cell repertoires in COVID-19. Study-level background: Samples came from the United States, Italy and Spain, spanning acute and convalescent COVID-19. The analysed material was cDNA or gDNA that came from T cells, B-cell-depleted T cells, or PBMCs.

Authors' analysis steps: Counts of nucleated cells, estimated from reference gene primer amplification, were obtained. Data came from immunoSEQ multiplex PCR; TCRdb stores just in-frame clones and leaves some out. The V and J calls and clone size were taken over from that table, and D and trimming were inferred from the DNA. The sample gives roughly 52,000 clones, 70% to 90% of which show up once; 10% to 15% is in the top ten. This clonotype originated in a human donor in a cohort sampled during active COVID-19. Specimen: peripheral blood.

In nucleotides, the CDR3 is TGCGCCAGCAGCTTGGGACTAGCGGGAGGGCTAGATGAGCAGTTCTTC. This translates into CASSLGLAGGLDEQFF. The V gene is TRBV5-1, the J gene TRBJ2-1, with TRBD2 identical over 14 bases. V lost 0 bases to trimming and J lost 8 bases; unmatched junction nucleotides: 4. CDR1 is SGHRS, CDR2 YFSETQ, per germline. This CDR3 is 16 amino acids long.